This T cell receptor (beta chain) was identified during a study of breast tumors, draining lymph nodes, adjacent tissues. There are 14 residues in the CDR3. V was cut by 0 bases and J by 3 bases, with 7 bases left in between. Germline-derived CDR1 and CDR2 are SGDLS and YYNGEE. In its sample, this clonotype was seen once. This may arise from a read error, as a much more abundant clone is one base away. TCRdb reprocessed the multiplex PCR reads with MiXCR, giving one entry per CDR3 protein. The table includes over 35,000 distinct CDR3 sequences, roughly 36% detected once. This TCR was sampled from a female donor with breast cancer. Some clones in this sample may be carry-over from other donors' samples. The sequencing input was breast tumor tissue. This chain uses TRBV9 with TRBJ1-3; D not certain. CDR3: CASSVEESGNTIYF. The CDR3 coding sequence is TGTGCCAGCAGCGTAGAAGAGAGTGGAAACACCATATATTTT.